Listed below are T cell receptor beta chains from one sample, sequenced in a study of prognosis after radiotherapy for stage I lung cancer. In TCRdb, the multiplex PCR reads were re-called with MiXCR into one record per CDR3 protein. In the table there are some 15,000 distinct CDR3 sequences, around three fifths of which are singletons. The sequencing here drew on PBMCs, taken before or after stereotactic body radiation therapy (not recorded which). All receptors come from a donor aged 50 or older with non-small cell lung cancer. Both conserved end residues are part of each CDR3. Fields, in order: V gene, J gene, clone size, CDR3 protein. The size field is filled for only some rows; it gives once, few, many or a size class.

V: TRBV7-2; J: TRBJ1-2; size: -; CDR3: CASSLRVGLANYGYTF
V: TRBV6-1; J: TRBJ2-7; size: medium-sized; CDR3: CASSDRGRGSYEQYF
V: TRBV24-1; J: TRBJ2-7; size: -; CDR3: CATSESTGGDEQYF
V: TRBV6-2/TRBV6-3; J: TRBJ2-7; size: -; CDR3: CASSWTIAYDQYF
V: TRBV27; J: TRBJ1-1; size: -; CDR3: CASSPTRQGENTEAFF
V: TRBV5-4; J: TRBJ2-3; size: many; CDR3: CASSPGQARTDTQYF
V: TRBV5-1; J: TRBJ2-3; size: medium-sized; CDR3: CASSWTPYTDTQYF
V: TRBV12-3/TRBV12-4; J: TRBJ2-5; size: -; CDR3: CASSPKGADQETQYF
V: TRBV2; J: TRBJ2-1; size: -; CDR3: CASKEGPISYNEQFF
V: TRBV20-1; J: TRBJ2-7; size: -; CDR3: CSAGTGNSYEQYF
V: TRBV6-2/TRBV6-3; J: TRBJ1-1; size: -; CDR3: CASSYGGGGTGAFF
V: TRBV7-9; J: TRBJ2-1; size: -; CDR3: CASSLTSTYNEQFF
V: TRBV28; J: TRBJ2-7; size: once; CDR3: CATSSGPLYEQYF
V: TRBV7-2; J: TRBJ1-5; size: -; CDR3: CASSLQGVEKPQHF
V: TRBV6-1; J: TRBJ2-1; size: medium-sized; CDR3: CASSTSGYNEQFF